This TCR beta chain was sequenced in a study of cytomegalovirus exposure and HLA in healthy donors. Whole-study findings and limits: Most TCR sequences were rare, but some public TCRs occurred in many donors.

Germline V gives CDR1 SGHRS, CDR2 YFSETQ. The CDR3 totals 15 residues. To note about this clone: What it binds is not known.

The PCR contained 60 Vbeta and 13 Jbeta primers. Sequenced by immunoSEQ multiplex PCR; TCRdb stores in-frame clones only, minus some. The sample has fewer than 150,000 clones, roughly three quarters seen once. V is TRBV5-1 and J is TRBJ2-5; perhaps TRBD1 as D (7 bases). The closer fit of TRBJ2-7 to the DNA end suggests the J call may be wrong. The sample taken for sequencing was PBMCs. This sequence was found in a woman in her forties or fifties in good health and CMV-seronegative. The CDR3 DNA reads as TGCGCCAGCAATTTGGATGCGGGACAGACCTACGAGCAGTACTTC. As protein: CASNLDAGQTYEQYF.